This T cell receptor (beta chain) appears in the sequencing data of a study of cytomegalovirus exposure and HLA in healthy donors. General study findings and limits: Sequencing had likely introduced a cluster of highly shared sequence variants as an artifact.

Germline CDR1 reads SGHVS; CDR2 reads FNYEAQ. The CDR3 has 17 residues. Trimming took 5 bases from V and 0 from J, leaving 17 bases between them. Researchers ran the PCR with 60 Vbeta and 13 Jbeta primers. Generated by immunoSEQ multiplex PCR, the TCRdb table keeps only in-frame clones and is missing some. The sample holds 160,000 or so clones, more than 60% seen once. Concerning this clone: Its antigen remains unknown.

This chain uses TRBV7-6 with TRBJ1-3; maybe TRBD1 (5 bases). The TCR comes from a woman aged 25 to 39 in good health and CMV-seronegative. The material sequenced was PBMCs. CDR3 DNA: TGTGCCAGCAGCACATCGAGATTCAGGGACTCTGGAAACACCATATATTTT. It encodes CASSTSRFRDSGNTIYF.